These 12 T cell receptor beta chains came from one sample sequenced in a study of T cell responses to AZD1222 COVID-19 vaccine. The assay was immunoSEQ multiplex PCR, and TCRdb's table has in-frame clones only and misses some. Of over 95,000 clones in the sample, 85% to 90% are singletons; the top ten hold just under 7.5%. This specimen consisted of peripheral blood, obtained on day 0 of AZD1222 vaccination. These receptors all come from an adult in good health.

The chain combines TRBV9 with TRBJ2-1; 7 nucleotides line up with TRBD1. This CDR3 has 16 residues. Germline V gives CDR1 SGDLS, CDR2 YYNGEE. J gave up 8 bases and V 0 bases, and 11 bases lay outside the gene matches. The CDR3 DNA is TGTGCCAGCAGCGTAGTCGACAGGGTGCACGAATATGAGCAGTTCTTC. Its protein is CASSVVDRVHEYEQFF.

V gene TRBV4-1 combines with J gene TRBJ2-7, with a possible D match to TRBD1 (5 bases). CDR3 length equals 16 residues. V was cut by 1 base and J by 0 bases, with 13 bases left in between. Germline V gene data show CDR1 as MGHRA and CDR2 as YSYEKL. CDR3 bases: TGCGCCAGCAGCCAAGTAGTGTCGACAGTCTCCTACGAGCAGTACTTC. This sequence encodes CASSQVVSTVSYEQYF.

The chain combines TRBV5-6 with TRBJ2-2, with D possibly TRBD2 on 6 matching bases. Germline loops: CDR1 SGHDT, CDR2 YYEEEE. The CDR3 has 15 amino acids. Trimming left V 4 bases short and J 6 bases short, with 16 bases between. The CDR3 DNA is TGTGCCAGCAGCCACCTGCTAACGGGGGCCGGGGAGCTGTTTTTT. It is translated as CASSHLLTGAGELFF.

This rearrangement joins TRBV2 to TRBJ2-6; no definite D call. V was cut by 5 bases and J by 1 base, with 6 bases left in between. CDR1 SNHLY and CDR2 FYNNEI come from the germline V gene. The CDR3 contains 14 residues. The CDR3 loop reads CASSPGSGANVLTF. For the CDR3, the DNA is TGTGCCAGCAGTCCCGGGTCTGGGGCCAACGTCCTGACTTTC.

This chain uses TRBV24-1 with TRBJ2-7, with 7 bases fitting TRBD1. This CDR3 has 14 residues. Germline values: CDR1 KGHDR, CDR2 SFDVKD. V trimming: 7 bases; J trimming: 0 bases; junction bases outside the gene matches: 5. The CDR3 DNA follows: TGTGCCACCAGCTCCCGGGACAGCTCCTACGAGCAGTACTTC. The encoded protein is CATSSRDSSYEQYF.

This clone was picked up one time. The CDR3, as DNA: TGTGCCAGCAGTCCGGGGACAGGGGAAAAATGGGACAATCAGCCCCAGCATTTT. Protein product: CASSPGTGEKWDNQPQHF. The chain has TRBV3-1 (or the pseudogene TRBV3-2) and TRBJ1-5; TRBD1 matches 10 bases. This CDR3 comprises 18 residues. Per the germline V gene, CDR1 is LGHDT and CDR2 is YNNKEL (reference sequence). V gave up 6 bases and J gave up 3 bases; unmatched junction bases: 14.

V usage is TRBV11-2 and J usage is TRBJ2-7; no definite D call. Trimming took 5 bases from V and 0 from J, leaving 8 bases between them. Germline V gene sequence: CDR1 SGHAT, CDR2 FQNNGV. The CDR3 is made up of 13 amino acids. The CDR3 region is CASSVPLSYEQYF. The CDR3 DNA reads TGTGCCAGCAGCGTCCCACTCTCCTACGAGCAGTACTTC.

The chain joins TRBV5-1 to TRBJ1-2, with TRBD1 matching over 9 bases. With 3 bases clipped from V and 1 base from J, the junction kept 7 bases outside the gene matches. This CDR3 has 16 residues. Germline CDR1 is SGHRS and CDR2 is YFSETQ. The chain's CDR3 is CASSSGQGSLNYGYTF. Written as DNA, the CDR3 is TGCGCCAGCAGCTCCGGACAGGGGTCCCTTAACTATGGCTACACCTTC.

The chain combines TRBV2 with TRBJ2-5; perhaps TRBD2 as D (7 bases). Trimming shortened V by 4 bases and J by 2 bases, and 14 bases separated the two germline ends. In germline, CDR1 is SNHLY, CDR2 FYNNEI. This CDR3 has 15 residues. CDR3 sequence reads: CASSGPGEGQETQYF. Written as DNA, the CDR3 is TGTGCCAGCAGTGGTCCAGGGGAGGGGCAAGAGACCCAGTACTTC.

The gene calls are TRBV7-6 and TRBJ2-3, with D maybe TRBD2 (6 bases). V dropped 2 bases and J dropped 2 bases, with 17 bases sitting between them. CDR3 length: 17 amino acids. From germline, CDR1 is SGHVS and CDR2 FNYEAQ. The CDR3: CASSLSSSGGTTDTQYF. The CDR3, as DNA: TGTGCCAGCAGCTTAAGTAGCTCGGGCGGGACCACAGATACGCAGTATTTT.

The chain links TRBV29-1 to TRBJ2-7; a possible D gene is TRBD1 (5 bases). Germline assignment: CDR1 SQVTM and CDR2 ANQGSEA. The CDR3 is 14 amino acids. The V end was cut by 0 bases, the J end by 6 bases, with 15 bases between. As DNA, the CDR3 is TGCAGCGTTGAAGAGTACCCAGGGCTTGGCGAGCAGTACTTC. Its translation is CSVEEYPGLGEQYF.

J is TRBJ1-5 and V is TRBV7-2; no definite D call. The CDR3 length is 13 residues. CDR1 and CDR2 from the germline V gene are SGHTA and FQGNSA. V was trimmed by 5 bases and J by 8 bases, leaving 13 bases between them. The CDR3 nucleotides read TGTGCCAGCAGCCCCTTAACGGGTGAGCCCCAGCATTTT. Protein: CASSPLTGEPQHF.